A single sample is the source of the 3 T cell receptor beta chains below, sequenced in a study of T cells in Graves' hyperthyroidism and ophthalmopathy. Researchers took RNA transcripts and amplified the TCR beta CDR3 regions from them. The TCR CDR3 was amplified in a first-round RT-PCR using the HTBI primer set. TCRdb re-derived calls from the multiplex PCR reads in MiXCR, one entry per CDR3 protein. The sample carries about 760,000 distinct CDR3 sequences, approximately 40% recorded once. Sequences were obtained from blood. The receptor source for this set is a woman in her thirties or forties with Graves' hyperthyroidism.

The chain is built from TRBV5-1 and TRBJ1-1; D may be TRBD1 (5 bases). The germline V gene has CDR1 SGHRS and CDR2 YFSETQ. The CDR3 is 17 amino acids. V lost 3 bases to trimming and J lost 0 bases, with 18 bases between them. CDR3: CASSSPLDRPMNTEAFF. Here the CDR3 DNA reads TGCGCCAGCAGCTCCCCCCTAGACAGACCCATGAACACTGAAGCTTTCTTT.

There are a few counts of this clonotype. Since the CDR3 does not end with the conserved phenylalanine or tryptophan, this likely comes from a read error. The chain recombines TRBV20-1 with TRBJ1-1, with 8 bases fitting TRBD1. The germline gives CDR1 DFQATT, CDR2 SNEGSKA (reference sequence). There are 14 residues in the CDR3. The ends lost 5 bases at V and 3 bases at J; junction bases unmatched: 8. CDR3 amino acids: CSAGQGARYTEAFL. CDR3 nucleotide sequence: TGCAGTGCTGGGCAGGGGGCGAGGTACACTGAAGCTTTCCTT.

This clonotype was observed a few times. The chain has TRBV2 and TRBJ2-7; possible D gene TRBD1, 5 bases. Germline CDR1 reads SNHLY; CDR2 reads FYNNEI. This CDR3 comprises 12 residues. Between the trimmed V and J ends, which lost 11 bases and 4 bases, there was a span of 15 bases. The CDR3 spells CAGADTPYEQYF. CDR3 DNA sequence: TGTGCCGGGGCGGACACACCTTACGAGCAGTACTTC.